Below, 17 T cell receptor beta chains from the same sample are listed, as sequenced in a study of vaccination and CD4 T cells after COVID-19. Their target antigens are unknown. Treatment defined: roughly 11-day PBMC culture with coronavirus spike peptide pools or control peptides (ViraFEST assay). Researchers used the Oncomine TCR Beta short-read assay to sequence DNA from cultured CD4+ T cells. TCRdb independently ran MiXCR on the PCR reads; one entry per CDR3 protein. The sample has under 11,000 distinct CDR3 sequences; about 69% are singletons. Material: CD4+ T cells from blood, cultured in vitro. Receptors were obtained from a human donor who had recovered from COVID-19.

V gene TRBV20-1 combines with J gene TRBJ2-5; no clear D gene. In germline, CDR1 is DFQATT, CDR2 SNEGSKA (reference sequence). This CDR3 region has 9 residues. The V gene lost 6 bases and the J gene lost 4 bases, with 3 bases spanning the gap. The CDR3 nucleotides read TGCAGTGCCCCAGAGACCCAGTACTTC. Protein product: CSAPETQYF.

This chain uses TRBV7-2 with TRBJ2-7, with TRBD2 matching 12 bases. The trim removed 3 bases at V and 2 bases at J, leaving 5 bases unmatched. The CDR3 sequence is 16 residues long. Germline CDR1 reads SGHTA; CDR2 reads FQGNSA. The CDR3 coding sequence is TGTGCCAGCAGCTTCCGACTAGCGGGAGAAACCTACGAGCAGTACTTC. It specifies CASSFRLAGETYEQYF.

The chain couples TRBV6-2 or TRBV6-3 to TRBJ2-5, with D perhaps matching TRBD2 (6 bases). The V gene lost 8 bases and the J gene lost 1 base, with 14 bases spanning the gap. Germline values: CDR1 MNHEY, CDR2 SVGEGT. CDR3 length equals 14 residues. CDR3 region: CASGRGLIQETQYF. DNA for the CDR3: TGTGCCAGCGGAAGGGGACTTATCCAAGAGACCCAGTACTTC.

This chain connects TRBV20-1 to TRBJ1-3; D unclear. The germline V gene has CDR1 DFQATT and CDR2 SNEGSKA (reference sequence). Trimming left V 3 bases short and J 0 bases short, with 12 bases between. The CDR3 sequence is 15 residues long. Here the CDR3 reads CSASVAGRSGNTIYF. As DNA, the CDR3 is TGCAGTGCTAGCGTCGCAGGCCGCTCTGGAAACACCATATATTTT.

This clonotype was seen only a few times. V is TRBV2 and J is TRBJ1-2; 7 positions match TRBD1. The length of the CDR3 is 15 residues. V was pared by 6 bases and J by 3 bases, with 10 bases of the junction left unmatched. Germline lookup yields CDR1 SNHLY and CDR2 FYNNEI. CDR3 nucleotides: TGTGCCAGCAGGGCCGACAGGGTGTCCCACTATGGCTACACCTTC. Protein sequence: CASRADRVSHYGYTF. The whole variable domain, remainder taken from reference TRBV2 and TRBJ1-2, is EPEVTQTPSHQVTQMGQEVILRCVPISNHLYFYWYRQILGQKVEFLVSFYNNEISEKSEIFDDQFSVERPDGSNFTLKIRSTKLEDSAMYFCASRADRVSHYGYTFGSGTRLTVV.

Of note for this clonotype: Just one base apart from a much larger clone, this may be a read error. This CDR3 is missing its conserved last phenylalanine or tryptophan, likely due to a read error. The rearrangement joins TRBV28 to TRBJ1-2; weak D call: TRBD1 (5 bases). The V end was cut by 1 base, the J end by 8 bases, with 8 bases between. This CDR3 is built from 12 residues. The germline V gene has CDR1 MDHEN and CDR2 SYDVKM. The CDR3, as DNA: TGTGCCAGCAGTTTATCTTACAGGGGCTACACCCTC. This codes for CASSLSYRGYTL.

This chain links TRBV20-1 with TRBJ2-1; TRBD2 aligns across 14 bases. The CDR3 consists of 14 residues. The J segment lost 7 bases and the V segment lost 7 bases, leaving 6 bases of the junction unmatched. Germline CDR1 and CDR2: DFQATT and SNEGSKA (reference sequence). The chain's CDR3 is CSDRTSGRRNEQFF. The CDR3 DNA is TGCAGTGACCGGACTAGCGGGAGGAGGAATGAGCAGTTCTTC.

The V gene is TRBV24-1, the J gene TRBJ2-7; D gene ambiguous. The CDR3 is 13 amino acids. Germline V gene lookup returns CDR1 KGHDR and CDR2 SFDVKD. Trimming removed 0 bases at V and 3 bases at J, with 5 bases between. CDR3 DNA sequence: TGTGCCACCAGTGATTTGGGGTACTACGAGCAGTACTTC. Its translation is CATSDLGYYEQYF.

CDR3 bases: TGTGCCAGCAGCTTTTCGGGGAGCTCCTACAATGAGCAGTTCTTC. It translates to CASSFSGSSYNEQFF. The rearrangement links TRBV7-2 to TRBJ2-1, with D maybe TRBD2 (5 bases). The CDR3 runs 15 residues. Trimming pared 3 bases from V and 0 bases from J, leaving 9 bases between. CDR1 and CDR2 (germline): SGHTA, FQGNSA.

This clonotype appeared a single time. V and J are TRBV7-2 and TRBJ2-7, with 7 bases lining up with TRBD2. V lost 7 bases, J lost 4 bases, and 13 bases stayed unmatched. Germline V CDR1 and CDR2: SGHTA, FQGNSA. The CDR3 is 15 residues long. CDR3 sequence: CASIRAGGSSYEQYF. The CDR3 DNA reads TGTGCCAGCATTCGTGCGGGCGGGAGTTCATACGAGCAGTACTTC.

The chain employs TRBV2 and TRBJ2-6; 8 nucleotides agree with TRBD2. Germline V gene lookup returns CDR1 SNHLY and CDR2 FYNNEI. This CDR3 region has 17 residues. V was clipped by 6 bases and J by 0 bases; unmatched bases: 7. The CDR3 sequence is CASSQTGGSSGANVLTF. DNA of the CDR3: TGTGCCAGCAGCCAAACGGGAGGGTCCTCTGGGGCCAACGTCCTGACTTTC.

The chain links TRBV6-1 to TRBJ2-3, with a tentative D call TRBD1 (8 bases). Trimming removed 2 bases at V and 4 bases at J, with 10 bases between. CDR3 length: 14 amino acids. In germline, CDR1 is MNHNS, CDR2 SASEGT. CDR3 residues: CASSETGGADTQYF. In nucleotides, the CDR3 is TGTGCCAGCAGTGAAACAGGGGGGGCAGATACGCAGTATTTT.

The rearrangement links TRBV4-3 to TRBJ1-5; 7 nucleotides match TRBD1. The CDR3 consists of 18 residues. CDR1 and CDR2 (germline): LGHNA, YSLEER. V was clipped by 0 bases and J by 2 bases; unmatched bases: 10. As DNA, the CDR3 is TGCGCCAGCAGCCAAGATCGAGAGGGGGCAGGGGGCAATCAGCCCCAGCATTTT. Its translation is CASSQDREGAGGNQPQHF.

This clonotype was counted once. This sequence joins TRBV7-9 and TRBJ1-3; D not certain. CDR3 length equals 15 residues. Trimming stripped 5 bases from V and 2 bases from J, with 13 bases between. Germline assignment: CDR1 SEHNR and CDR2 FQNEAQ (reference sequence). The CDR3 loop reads CASSPMTKAGNTIYF. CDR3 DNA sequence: TGTGCCAGCAGCCCGATGACGAAAGCTGGAAACACCATATATTTT.

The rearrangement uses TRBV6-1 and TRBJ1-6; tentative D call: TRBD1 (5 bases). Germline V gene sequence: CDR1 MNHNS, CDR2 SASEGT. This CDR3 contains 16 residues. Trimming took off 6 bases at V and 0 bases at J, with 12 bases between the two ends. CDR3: CASRRTLGSYNSPLHF. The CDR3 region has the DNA TGTGCCAGCAGACGGACACTGGGCTCCTATAATTCACCCCTCCACTTT.

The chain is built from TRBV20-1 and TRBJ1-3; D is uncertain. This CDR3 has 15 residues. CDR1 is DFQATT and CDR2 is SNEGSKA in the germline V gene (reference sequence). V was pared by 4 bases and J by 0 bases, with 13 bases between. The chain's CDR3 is CSATGPPSSGNTIYF. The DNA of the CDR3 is TGCAGTGCTACCGGTCCGCCGAGCTCTGGAAACACCATATATTTT.

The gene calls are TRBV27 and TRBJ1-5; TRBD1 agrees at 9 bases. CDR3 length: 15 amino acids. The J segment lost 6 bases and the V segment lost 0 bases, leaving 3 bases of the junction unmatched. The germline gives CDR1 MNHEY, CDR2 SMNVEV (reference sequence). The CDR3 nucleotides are TGTGCCAGCAGTTTATCGACAGGGGGAGGTCAGCCCCAGCATTTT. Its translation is CASSLSTGGGQPQHF.